The 9 T cell receptor beta chains below all came from one sample that was sequenced in a study of CD8 T cells in Susac syndrome. The RNA input was roughly 0.45 to 1 ug, and it was reverse transcribed with random hexamers. One entry per CDR3 protein results from TCRdb running MiXCR on the immunoSEQ multiplex PCR reads. The repertoire holds hundreds of thousands of distinct CDR3 sequences, 85% seen once, with 0.09% to 0.15% in the top ten. The sample was CD8+ T cells from PBMCs. The receptors shown here come from a human donor with multiple sclerosis.

The V gene is TRBV18, the J gene TRBJ2-3; 9 bases agree with TRBD2. The germline gives CDR1 KGHSH, CDR2 LQKENI. V was pared by 5 bases and J by 4 bases, with 7 bases of the junction left unmatched. CDR3 size: 15 residues. The CDR3 DNA sequence: TGTGCCAGCTCATCCGGGACTAGCCTCTCAGATACGCAGTATTTT. As protein: CASSSGTSLSDTQYF. Variable domain in full (rest from reference TRBV18 and TRBJ2-3): NAGVMQNPRHLVRRRGQEARLRCSPMKGHSHVYWYRQLPEEGLKFMVYLQKENIIDESGMPKERFSAEFPKEGPSILRIQQVVRGDSAAYFCASSSGTSLSDTQYFGPGTRLTVL.

In DNA, the CDR3 is TGTGCCAGCAGCGTAGAAATGGGGACTGAAGCTTTCTTT. Translating it yields CASSVEMGTEAFF. The genes are TRBV7-7 and TRBJ1-1; D uncertain. In germline, CDR1 is SSHAT, CDR2 FNYEAQ (reference sequence). CDR3 length: 13 residues. V lost 5 bases and J 5 bases, leaving 12 bases between the germline ends. The variable domain in full, with the rest retrieved from reference TRBV7-7 and TRBJ1-1, is GAGVSQSPRYKVTKRGQDVTLRCDPISSHATLYWYQQALGQGPEFLTYFNYEAQPDKSGLPSDRFSAERPEGSISTLTIQRTEQRDSAMYRCASSVEMGTEAFFGQGTRLTVV.

This chain joins TRBV7-2 and TRBJ2-1; D remains unclear. Trimming pared 0 bases from V and 0 bases from J, leaving 6 bases between. Germline CDR1 reads SGHTA; CDR2 reads FQGNSA. This CDR3 contains 15 residues. CDR3 nucleotides: TGTGCCAGCAGCTTAGCGGCGGTCTCCTACAATGAGCAGTTCTTC. Its protein product is CASSLAAVSYNEQFF.

This chain connects TRBV27 to TRBJ1-1; D gene ambiguous. V dropped 5 bases and J dropped 4 bases, with 14 bases sitting between them. Germline V lookup: CDR1 MNHEY, CDR2 SMNVEV (reference sequence). The CDR3 is 14 amino acids. The CDR3 DNA follows: TGTGCCAGCAGTCCCGGGATATGGGGCACTGAAGCTTTCTTT. Its translation: CASSPGIWGTEAFF.

The V and J genes are TRBV2 and TRBJ2-2; 9 bases map to TRBD1. Trimming at V came to 6 bases and at J to 0 bases, leaving 8 bases not matched to a gene. Germline CDR1 SNHLY, CDR2 FYNNEI. The CDR3 runs 17 residues. For the CDR3, the DNA is TGTGCCAGCAGCCACGACAGGGGGTCTTCGAACACCGGGGAGCTGTTTTTT. As protein: CASSHDRGSSNTGELFF. Full variable domain (missing parts from reference TRBV2 and TRBJ2-2): EPEVTQTPSHQVTQMGQEVILRCVPISNHLYFYWYRQILGQKVEFLVSFYNNEISEKSEIFDDQFSVERPDGSNFTLKIRSTKLEDSAMYFCASSHDRGSSNTGELFFGEGSRLTVL.

This chain uses TRBV11-2 with TRBJ1-1; maybe TRBD1 (5 bases). V was clipped by 5 bases and J by 0 bases, with 19 bases between them. This CDR3 is 17 amino acids long. Germline V gives CDR1 SGHAT, CDR2 FQNNGV. DNA of the CDR3: TGTGCCAGCAGCCTCTGGGAGGGACCCCCCATGAACACTGAAGCTTTCTTT. Translation gives CASSLWEGPPMNTEAFF. The full variable domain, completed using reference TRBV11-2 and TRBJ1-1, is EAGVAQSPRYKIIEKRQSVAFWCNPISGHATLYWYQQILGQGPKLLIQFQNNGVVDDSQLPKDRFSAERLKGVDSTLKIQPAKLEDSAVYLCASSLWEGPPMNTEAFFGQGTRLTVV.

The CDR3 sequence: CASSVGSVEYEQYF. CDR3 bases: TGTGCCAGCAGCGTAGGCTCAGTGGAGTACGAGCAGTACTTC. The V and J genes are TRBV9 and TRBJ2-7; D unresolved. Per the germline V gene, CDR1 is SGDLS and CDR2 is YYNGEE. The CDR3 is 14 residues long. Deletions cut 0 bases from V and 4 bases from J, with 11 bases between.

J is TRBJ2-1 and V is TRBV20-1; the match to TRBD2 covers 8 bases. V lost 0 bases and J lost 9; bases outside the gene matches: 10. Germline V lookup: CDR1 DFQATT, CDR2 SNEGSKA (reference sequence). The CDR3 contains 15 residues. CDR3 coding DNA: TGCAGTGCTAGAGATCCAGCGGGAGATGTTATTGAGCAGTTCTTC. Its translation is CSARDPAGDVIEQFF.

The rearrangement uses TRBV7-6 and TRBJ2-2, with 7 bases that match TRBD1. This CDR3 is 17 amino acids long. CDR1 is SGHVS and CDR2 is FNYEAQ in the germline V gene. V shed 4 bases and J 2 bases; nucleotides not matched to a gene: 10. The CDR3: CASSSPMTGLNTGELFF. As DNA, the CDR3 is TGTGCCAGCAGCTCCCCCATGACAGGGCTTAACACCGGGGAGCTGTTTTTT.